The entry below describes one T cell receptor (beta chain). Everyone who gave samples was a healthy Caucasian. V was clipped by 5 bases and J by 1 base, with 22 bases between them. Germline CDR1 is SGHAT and CDR2 is FQNNGV. The CDR3 is made up of 18 amino acids. TCRdb itself ran the 5' RACE reads through MiXCR, one entry per CDR3 protein. This repertoire shows some 790,000 distinct CDR3 sequences, over 15% found once; its top ten account for under 15%. The data were obtained in a study of identical twins. These records were also assigned to another study, of T cells expressing NK-cell markers.

Sequencing input: PBMCs. The chain carries TRBV11-2 and TRBJ2-3, with D possibly being TRBD1 or TRBD2 (5 bases each). This clonotype was obtained from a woman in her late teens or twenties in good health. CDR3 DNA sequence: TGTGCCAGCAGCCGTACTAGTCCCAGGGCCGTCGGCACAGATACGCAGTATTTT. It translates to CASSRTSPRAVGTDTQYF.